The present TCR beta chain was sequenced within a study of identical twins. Study-level findings and limits: The study found weaker excess twin sharing in beta out-of-frame sequences. Model-predicted out-of-frame TCR alpha sharing fell below observed values in monozygotic twins. Partly confounded zero-insertion analyses could result from invariant MAIT and iNKT cells.

The CDR3 is 12 residues long. Germline CDR1 and CDR2: SQVTM and ANQGSEA. The ends were cut back, 2 bases at V and 2 bases at J, with 6 bases in the middle. Note on this clonotype: The antigen is not known.

One entry per CDR3 protein results from TCRdb running MiXCR on the 5' RACE reads. The data contain 500,000 to 550,000 distinct CDR3 sequences, about a fifth of them singletons. This same sample was also taken into another study, of yellow fever vaccine responses in identical twins.

The chain combines TRBV29-1 with TRBJ1-2; no definite D call. The sample consisted of CD4+ T cells sorted from blood. The receptor was derived from a woman aged 18-30 years in good health. The chain's CDR3 is CSVEWQNYGYTF. DNA for the CDR3: TGCAGCGTTGAATGGCAGAACTATGGCTACACCTTC.